These 2 T cell receptor beta chains were sequenced from one sample in a study of tumor-infiltrating lymphocytes in primary liver carcinoma. Scientists recovered RNA and DNA together from roughly 20-30 mg of unsorted bulk tissue. A constant-region primer primed TCR beta cDNA synthesis from 500 to 550 ng of total RNA. What produced the TCR beta libraries was three nested multiplex PCR rounds using slightly modified ARM-PCR. The opening two PCR rounds, about 11 cycles each, paired TRBV1-TRBV30 forward primers with a C-beta reverse primer. Each CDR3 protein is one row after TCRdb ran MiXCR on the multiplex PCR reads. The sample has under 130,000 distinct CDR3 sequences, approximately 80% seen once. The sequenced material came from liver tumor tissue from sampling region 3. Subset described: tumor region T3, left-lateral pole. These receptors came from a man between 40 and 49 years old with primary liver carcinoma and hepatitis B virus infection.

Comments on this clonotype: The junction differs from germline at one of its ends, possibly a read error. The chain links TRBV4-3 to TRBJ2-1; D is uncertain. The CDR3 spans 16 residues. Germline values: CDR1 LGHNA, CDR2 YSLEER. CDR3 nucleotide sequence: TGCGCCAGCAGCCAAGATCCCCACTCAGATTATAATGAACAGTTCTTC. The encoded protein is CASSQDPHSDYNEQFF.

This clonotype was seen ten or more times. The chain combines TRBV6-5 with TRBJ2-7; no clear D. The CDR3 consists of 15 residues. Trimming took off 5 bases at V and 4 bases at J, with 18 bases between the two ends. Per germline, CDR1 MNHEY and CDR2 SVGAGI. The CDR3 nucleotides read TGTGCCAGCAGTCGGACCCAAACCCATCCGTACGAGCAGTACTTC. Its translation is CASSRTQTHPYEQYF.